Sequencing of this TCR beta chain was carried out in a study of Ad26.COV2.S vaccination and SARS-CoV-2 variants. TCRdb's table, derived via immunoSEQ multiplex PCR, lists solely in-frame clones and lacks some. The sample includes over 85,000 clones, approximately 82% of them seen just once. This clone was recorded once. The antigen is undetermined. This CDR3 comprises 16 residues. Germline lookup yields CDR1 KGHDR and CDR2 SFDVKD. Trimming cost V 4 bases and J 4 bases; bases outside gene matches: 8. General study points: Post-vaccination breadth of spike-specific CD8+ and CD4+ T cell responses was reportedly substantial. Vaccinees showed greater spike-specific TCR breadth than placebo recipients. Comparable non-spike TCR breadth was observed in vaccine and placebo recipients.

This sample comprised peripheral blood, obtained after recovery from COVID-19. This chain uses TRBV24-1 with TRBJ2-5, with 10 bases aligning to TRBD2. The receptor's source is a human donor who had recovered from COVID-19. The CDR3 DNA sequence: TGTGCCACCAGTGAGAGCGGGAGGGCCTTCGGAGAGACCCAGTACTTC. Translated, it gives CATSESGRAFGETQYF.